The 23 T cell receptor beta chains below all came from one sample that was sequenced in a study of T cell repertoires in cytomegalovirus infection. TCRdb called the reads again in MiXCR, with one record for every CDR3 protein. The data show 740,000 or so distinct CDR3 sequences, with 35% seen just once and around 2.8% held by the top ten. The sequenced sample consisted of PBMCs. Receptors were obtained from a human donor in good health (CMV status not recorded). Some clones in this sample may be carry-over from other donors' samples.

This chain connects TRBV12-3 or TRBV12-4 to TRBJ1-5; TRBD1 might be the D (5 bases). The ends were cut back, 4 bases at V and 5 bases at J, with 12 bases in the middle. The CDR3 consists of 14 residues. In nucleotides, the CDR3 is TGTGCCAGCAGTTGGGGCAGACCCGATCAGCCCCAGCATTTT. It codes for CASSWGRPDQPQHF.

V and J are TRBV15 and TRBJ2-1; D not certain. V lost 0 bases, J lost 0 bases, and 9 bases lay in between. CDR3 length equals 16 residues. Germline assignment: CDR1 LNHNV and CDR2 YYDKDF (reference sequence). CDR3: CATSRDQESSYNEQFF. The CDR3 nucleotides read TGTGCCACCAGCAGAGATCAAGAGAGCTCCTACAATGAGCAGTTCTTC.

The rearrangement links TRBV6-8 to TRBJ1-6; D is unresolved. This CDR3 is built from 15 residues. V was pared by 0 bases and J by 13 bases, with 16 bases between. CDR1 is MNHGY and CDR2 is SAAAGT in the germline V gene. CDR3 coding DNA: TGTGCCAGCAGTTACTCCGGGCCCCAAGTCAGCCCCCTCCACTTT. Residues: CASSYSGPQVSPLHF.

CDR3 protein: CASSVAPTNTGELFF. Written as DNA, the CDR3 is TGTGCCAGCAGCGTAGCTCCCACGAACACCGGGGAGCTGTTTTTT. The chain links TRBV9 to TRBJ2-2; D not resolved. The germline V and J ends were trimmed by 0 bases and 0 bases, with 6 bases remaining between them. CDR3 size: 15 residues. Germline values: CDR1 SGDLS, CDR2 YYNGEE.

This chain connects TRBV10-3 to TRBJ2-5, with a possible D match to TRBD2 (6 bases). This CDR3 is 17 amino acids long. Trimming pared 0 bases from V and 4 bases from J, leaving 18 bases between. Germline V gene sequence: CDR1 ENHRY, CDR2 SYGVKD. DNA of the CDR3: TGTGCCATCAGTGAGTCGAGGGGACTGGGACCAGGAGAGACCCAGTACTTC. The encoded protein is CAISESRGLGPGETQYF.

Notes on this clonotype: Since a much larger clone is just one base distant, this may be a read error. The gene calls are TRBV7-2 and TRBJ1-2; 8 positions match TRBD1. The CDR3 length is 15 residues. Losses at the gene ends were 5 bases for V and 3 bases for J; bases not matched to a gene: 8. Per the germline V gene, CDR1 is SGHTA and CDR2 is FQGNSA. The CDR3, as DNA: TGTGCCAGCAGCAGCTTCGGGACAGGAGACTATGGCTACACCTTC. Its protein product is CASSSFGTGDYGYTF.

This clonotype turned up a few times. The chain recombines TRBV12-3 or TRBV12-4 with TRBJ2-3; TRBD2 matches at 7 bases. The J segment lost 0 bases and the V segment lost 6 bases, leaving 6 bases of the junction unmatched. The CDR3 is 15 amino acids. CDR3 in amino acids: CASRPRGESTDTQYF. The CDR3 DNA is TGTGCCAGCAGGCCCCGGGGGGAAAGCACAGATACGCAGTATTTT.

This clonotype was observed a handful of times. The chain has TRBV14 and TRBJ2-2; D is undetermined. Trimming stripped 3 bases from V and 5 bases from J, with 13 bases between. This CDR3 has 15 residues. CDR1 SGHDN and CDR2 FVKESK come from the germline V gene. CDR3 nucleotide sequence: TGTGCCAGCAGCCATCGGGCCGTGGGGACCGGGGAGCTGTTTTTT. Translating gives CASSHRAVGTGELFF.

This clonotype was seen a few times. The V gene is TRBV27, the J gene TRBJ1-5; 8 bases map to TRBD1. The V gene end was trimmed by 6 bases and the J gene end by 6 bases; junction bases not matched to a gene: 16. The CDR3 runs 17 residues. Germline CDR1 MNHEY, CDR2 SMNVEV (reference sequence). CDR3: CASSPGSGGGGGQPQHF. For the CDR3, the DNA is TGTGCCAGCAGCCCAGGTTCAGGGGGCGGAGGGGGTCAGCCCCAGCATTTT.

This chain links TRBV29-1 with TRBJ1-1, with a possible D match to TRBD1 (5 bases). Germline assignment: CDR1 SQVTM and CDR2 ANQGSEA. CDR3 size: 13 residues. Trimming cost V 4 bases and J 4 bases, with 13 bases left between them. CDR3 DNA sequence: TGCAGCGTTGTAGGAGGGGCGGTCACTGAAGCTTTCTTT. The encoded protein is CSVVGGAVTEAFF.

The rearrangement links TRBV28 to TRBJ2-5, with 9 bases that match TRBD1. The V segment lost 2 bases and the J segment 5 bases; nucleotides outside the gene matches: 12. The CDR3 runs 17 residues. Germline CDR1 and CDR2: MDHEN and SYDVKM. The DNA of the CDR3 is TGTGCCAGCAGTTTAGGCGACAGGGGGGAGAAGAAGGAGACCCAGTACTTC. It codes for CASSLGDRGEKKETQYF.

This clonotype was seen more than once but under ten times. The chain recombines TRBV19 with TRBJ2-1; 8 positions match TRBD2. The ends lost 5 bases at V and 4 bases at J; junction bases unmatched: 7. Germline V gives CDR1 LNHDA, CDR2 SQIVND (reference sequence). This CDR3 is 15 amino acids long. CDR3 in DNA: TGTGCCAGTAGTCATCCGGGGGGGATATACAATGAGCAGTTCTTC. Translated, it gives CASSHPGGIYNEQFF.

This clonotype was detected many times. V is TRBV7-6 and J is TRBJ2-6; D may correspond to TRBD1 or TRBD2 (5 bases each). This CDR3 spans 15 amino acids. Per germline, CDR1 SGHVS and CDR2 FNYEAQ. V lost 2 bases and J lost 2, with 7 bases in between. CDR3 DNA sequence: TGTGCCAGCAGCTTAACGGGGCCTGGGGCCAACGTCCTGACTTTC. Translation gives CASSLTGPGANVLTF.

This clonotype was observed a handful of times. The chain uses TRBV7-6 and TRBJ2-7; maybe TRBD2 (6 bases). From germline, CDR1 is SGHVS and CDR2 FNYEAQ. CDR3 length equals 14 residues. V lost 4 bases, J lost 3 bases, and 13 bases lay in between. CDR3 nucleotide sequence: TGTGCCAGCAGCTCTGGGGGAGGTGGCTACGAGCAGTACTTC. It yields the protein CASSSGGGGYEQYF. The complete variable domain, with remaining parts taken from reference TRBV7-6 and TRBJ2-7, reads GAGVSQSPRYKVTKRGQDVALRCDPISGHVSLYWYRQALGQGPEFLTYFNYEAQQDKSGLPNDRFSAERPEGSISTLTIQRTEQRDSAMYRCASSSGGGGYEQYFGPGTRLTVT.

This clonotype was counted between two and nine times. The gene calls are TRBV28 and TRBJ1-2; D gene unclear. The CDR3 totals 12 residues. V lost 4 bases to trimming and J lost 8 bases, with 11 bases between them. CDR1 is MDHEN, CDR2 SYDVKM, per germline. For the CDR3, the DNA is TGTGCCAGCAGTTACCACTTGGGGGGCTACACCTTC. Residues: CASSYHLGGYTF.

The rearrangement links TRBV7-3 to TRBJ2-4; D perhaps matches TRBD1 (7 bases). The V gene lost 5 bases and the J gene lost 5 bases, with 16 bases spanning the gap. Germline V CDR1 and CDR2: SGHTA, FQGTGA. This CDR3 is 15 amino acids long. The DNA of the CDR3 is TGTGCCAGCAGCCCGTCCGACAGGGAGGAAAACATTCAGTACTTC. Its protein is CASSPSDREENIQYF.

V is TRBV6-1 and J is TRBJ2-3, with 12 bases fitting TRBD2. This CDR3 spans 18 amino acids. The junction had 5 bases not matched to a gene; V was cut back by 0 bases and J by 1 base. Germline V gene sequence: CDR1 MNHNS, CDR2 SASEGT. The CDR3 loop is CASSEASSGRAGTDTQYF. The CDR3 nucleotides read TGTGCCAGCAGTGAAGCCTCTAGCGGGAGGGCCGGCACAGATACGCAGTATTTT.

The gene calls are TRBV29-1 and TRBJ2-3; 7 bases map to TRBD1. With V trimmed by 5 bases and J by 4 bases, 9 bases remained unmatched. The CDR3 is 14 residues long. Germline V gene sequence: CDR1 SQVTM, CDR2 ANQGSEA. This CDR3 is CSVPSLTGSDTQYF. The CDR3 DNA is TGCAGCGTTCCTTCTCTGACAGGGTCAGATACGCAGTATTTT.

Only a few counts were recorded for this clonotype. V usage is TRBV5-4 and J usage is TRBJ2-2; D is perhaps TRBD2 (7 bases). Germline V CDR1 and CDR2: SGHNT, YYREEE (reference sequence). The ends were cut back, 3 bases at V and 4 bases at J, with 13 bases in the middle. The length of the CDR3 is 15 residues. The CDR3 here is CASSSGGRGTGELFF. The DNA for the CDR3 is TGTGCCAGCAGCTCGGGAGGCAGGGGCACCGGGGAGCTGTTTTTT.

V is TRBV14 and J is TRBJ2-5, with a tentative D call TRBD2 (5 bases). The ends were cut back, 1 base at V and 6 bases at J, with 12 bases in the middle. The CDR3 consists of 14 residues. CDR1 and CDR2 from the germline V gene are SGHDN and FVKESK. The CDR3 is CASSQARGRQTQYF. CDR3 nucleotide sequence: TGTGCCAGCAGCCAAGCTAGAGGGAGACAGACCCAGTACTTC.

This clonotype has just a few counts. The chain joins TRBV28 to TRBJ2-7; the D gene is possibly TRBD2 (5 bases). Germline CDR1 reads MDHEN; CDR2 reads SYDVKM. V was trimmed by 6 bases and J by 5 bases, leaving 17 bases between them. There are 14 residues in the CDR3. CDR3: CASSPPPGSHEQYF. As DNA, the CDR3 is TGTGCCAGCAGCCCTCCCCCGGGGAGCCACGAGCAGTACTTC. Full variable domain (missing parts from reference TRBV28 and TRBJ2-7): DVKVTQSSRYLVKRTGEKVFLECVQDMDHENMFWYRQDPGLGLRLIYFSYDVKMKEKGDIPEGYSVSREKKERFSLILESASTNQTSMYLCASSPPPGSHEQYFGPGTRLTVT.

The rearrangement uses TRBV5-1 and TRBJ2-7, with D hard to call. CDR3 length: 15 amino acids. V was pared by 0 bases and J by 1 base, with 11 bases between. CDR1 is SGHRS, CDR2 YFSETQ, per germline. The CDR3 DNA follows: TGCGCCAGCAGCTTGGGTTGGGCGGAATCCTACGAGCAGTACTTC. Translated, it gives CASSLGWAESYEQYF.

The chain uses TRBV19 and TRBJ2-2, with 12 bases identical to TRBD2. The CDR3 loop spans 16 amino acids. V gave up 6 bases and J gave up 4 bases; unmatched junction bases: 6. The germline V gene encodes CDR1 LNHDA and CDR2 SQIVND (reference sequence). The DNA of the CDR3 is TGTGCCAGTAGGCTAACTAGCGGGAGGTTCACCGGGGAGCTGTTTTTT. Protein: CASRLTSGRFTGELFF.